Listed below are T cell receptor beta chains from one sample, sequenced in a study of blood T cell repertoires in COVID-19. TCRdb's copy holds only in-frame clones and misses some; the assay was immunoSEQ multiplex PCR. The table includes 120,000 or so clones, 71% detected once. The sequenced sample consisted of peripheral blood. The receptors here all came from a human donor with acute or convalescent COVID-19. The donor label of this sample is uncertain. Both conserved end residues are part of each CDR3. Each record gives: D gene, V gene, clone size, J gene, CDR3 DNA, CDR3 protein. D genes are given only for firm matches. Clone size is stated in some rows and not others, as once, few, many or a class when expanded.

d_gene: -
v_gene: TRBV5-1
abundance: -
j_gene: TRBJ2-1
CDR3nt: TGCGCCAGCAGATACGCGATAGGGACAAACAATGAGCAGTTCTTC
CDR3aa: CASRYAIGTNNEQFF

d_gene: TRBD1
v_gene: TRBV3-1/TRBV3-2
abundance: -
j_gene: TRBJ2-3
CDR3nt: TGTGCCAGCAGCACGCAGACAGGGGTCGATACGCAGTATTTT
CDR3aa: CASSTQTGVDTQYF

d_gene: TRBD2
v_gene: TRBV4-2
abundance: -
j_gene: TRBJ2-1
CDR3nt: TGTGCCAGCAGCCAGGTGACTAGCGGGGGGGCCTATGAGCAGTTCTTC
CDR3aa: CASSQVTSGGAYEQFF

d_gene: TRBD1
v_gene: TRBV18
abundance: many
j_gene: TRBJ1-1
CDR3nt: TGTGCCAGCTCACCCGACAGGGTGGTAGCTTTCTTT
CDR3aa: CASSPDRVVAFF

d_gene: -
v_gene: TRBV27
abundance: once
j_gene: TRBJ1-1
CDR3nt: TGTGCCAGCAGTAACCCTAGGGGGACTGAAGCTTTCTTT
CDR3aa: CASSNPRGTEAFF

d_gene: TRBD1
v_gene: TRBV9
abundance: -
j_gene: TRBJ2-7
CDR3nt: TGTGCCAGCAGCGTAGCCCAGGGGGCCTACGAGCAGTACTTC
CDR3aa: CASSVAQGAYEQYF

d_gene: TRBD1
v_gene: TRBV9
abundance: -
j_gene: TRBJ2-3
CDR3nt: TGTGCCAGCAGCGTAGCGGGACAGGGGGCGATCACAGATACGCAGTATTTT
CDR3aa: CASSVAGQGAITDTQYF

d_gene: TRBD1
v_gene: TRBV12-5
abundance: -
j_gene: TRBJ1-5
CDR3nt: TGTGCTAGTGGCCCGGACAGGGGGTTTGATCAGCCCCAGCATTTT
CDR3aa: CASGPDRGFDQPQHF

d_gene: TRBD1
v_gene: TRBV5-8
abundance: once
j_gene: TRBJ1-6
CDR3nt: TGTGCCAGCAGCTGGGACAGTTCTAATAATTCACCCCTCCACTTT
CDR3aa: CASSWDSSNNSPLHF

d_gene: TRBD2
v_gene: TRBV3-1/TRBV3-2
abundance: -
j_gene: TRBJ2-3
CDR3nt: TGTGCCAGCAGCCAAGATCGGCGGGGGGCGCAGTATTTT
CDR3aa: CASSQDRRGAQYF

d_gene: -
v_gene: TRBV6-5
abundance: -
j_gene: TRBJ1-1
CDR3nt: TGTGCCAGCAGGCAGACTGAAGCTTTCTTT
CDR3aa: CASRQTEAFF

d_gene: TRBD1
v_gene: TRBV7-9
abundance: -
j_gene: TRBJ1-6
CDR3nt: TGTGCCGGGGGGACAGGGGGGAACTCACCCCTCCACTTT
CDR3aa: CAGGTGGNSPLHF

d_gene: TRBD1
v_gene: TRBV10-3
abundance: -
j_gene: TRBJ1-1
CDR3nt: TGTGCCATCAGGGAGGACAGGGCAGGGAACACTGAAGCTTTCTTT
CDR3aa: CAIREDRAGNTEAFF

d_gene: -
v_gene: TRBV30
abundance: once
j_gene: TRBJ2-5
CDR3nt: TGTGCCTGGAGGGCGACGAATGGGAGAGGGGAGACCCAGTACTTC
CDR3aa: CAWRATNGRGETQYF

d_gene: TRBD1
v_gene: TRBV5-6
abundance: -
j_gene: TRBJ1-3
CDR3nt: TGTGCCAGCAGCTCCACGTGGGGGACAGGGCACGGAGGAAACACCATATATTTT
CDR3aa: CASSSTWGTGHGGNTIYF

d_gene: TRBD1
v_gene: TRBV7-9
abundance: -
j_gene: TRBJ2-3
CDR3nt: TGTGCCAGCAGCTCCCGGGACAGGGACACAGATACGCAGTATTTT
CDR3aa: CASSSRDRDTDTQYF

d_gene: TRBD1
v_gene: TRBV24-1
abundance: -
j_gene: TRBJ2-5
CDR3nt: TGTGCCACCAGTGATTCGACAGGGGCCCCCCAAGAGACCCAGTACTTC
CDR3aa: CATSDSTGAPQETQYF

d_gene: TRBD2
v_gene: TRBV4-1
abundance: -
j_gene: TRBJ2-5
CDR3nt: TGCGCCAGCAGCCTAGCGGGGGGGCCGGGAGAGACCCAGTACTTC
CDR3aa: CASSLAGGPGETQYF

d_gene: -
v_gene: TRBV6-5
abundance: -
j_gene: TRBJ1-5
CDR3nt: TGTGCCAGCAGTTCCCGTAGCAATCAGCCCCAGCATTTT
CDR3aa: CASSSRSNQPQHF

d_gene: -
v_gene: TRBV7-2
abundance: -
j_gene: TRBJ2-5
CDR3nt: TGTGCCAGCAGCTCCTACGGGGTTACGGAGACCCAGTACTTC
CDR3aa: CASSSYGVTETQYF

d_gene: TRBD2
v_gene: TRBV7-8
abundance: few
j_gene: TRBJ2-7
CDR3nt: TGTGCCAGCAGCTTGCGACTAGCGGGGGACTACGAGCAGTACTTC
CDR3aa: CASSLRLAGDYEQYF

d_gene: -
v_gene: TRBV5-6
abundance: -
j_gene: TRBJ2-2
CDR3nt: TGTGCCAGCAGCTTGGTACGGTCAGGCGACACCGGGGAGCTGTTTTTT
CDR3aa: CASSLVRSGDTGELFF